A selection of T cell receptor beta chains follows, all from one sample in a study of cytomegalovirus exposure and HLA in healthy donors. Some clones are missing from TCRdb's copy, which holds only in-frame ones; the method was immunoSEQ multiplex PCR. The sample lists 150,000 or so clones; 86% were seen once. Sample: PBMCs. The origin of the receptors is a human donor in good health. The CDR3 runs from the conserved cysteine through the conserved F or W. The D gene is left open where the match is weak.

v_gene: TRBV29-1; d_gene: TRBD2; j_gene: TRBJ2-1; len: 14; CDR3aa: CSVEGLAGVYEQFF; CDR3nt: TGCAGCGTTGAAGGACTAGCGGGAGTGTATGAGCAGTTCTTC
v_gene: TRBV7-2; d_gene: TRBD1; j_gene: TRBJ1-3; len: 17; CDR3aa: CASSLGRTGTSGNTIYF; CDR3nt: TGTGCCAGCAGCTTAGGAAGGACAGGGACGTCTGGAAACACCATATATTTT
v_gene: TRBV5-1; d_gene: .; j_gene: TRBJ2-7; len: 16; CDR3aa: CASSLVGQWGLGEQYF; CDR3nt: TGCGCCAGCAGCTTGGTTGGCCAGTGGGGCTTGGGCGAGCAGTACTTC
v_gene: TRBV12-5; d_gene: .; j_gene: TRBJ1-6; len: 15; CDR3aa: CASAPSGTYNSPLHF; CDR3nt: TGTGCTAGTGCCCCAAGCGGCACCTACAATTCACCCCTCCACTTT
v_gene: TRBV9; d_gene: .; j_gene: TRBJ2-2; len: 13; CDR3aa: CASREGNTGELFF; CDR3nt: TGTGCCAGCAGAGAGGGAAACACCGGGGAGCTGTTTTTT
v_gene: TRBV6-1; d_gene: .; j_gene: TRBJ2-7; len: 14; CDR3aa: CASSELRGSDEQYF; CDR3nt: TGTGCCAGCAGTGAACTTCGGGGGTCGGACGAGCAGTACTTC
v_gene: TRBV28; d_gene: .; j_gene: TRBJ2-7; len: 15; CDR3aa: CASSLYHTLGSEQYF; CDR3nt: TGTGCCAGCAGTTTATATCATACACTAGGGTCCGAGCAGTACTTC
v_gene: TRBV27; d_gene: .; j_gene: TRBJ2-7; len: 15; CDR3aa: CASSSPAGRSYEQYF; CDR3nt: TGTGCCAGCAGTTCACCAGCGGGTCGCTCCTACGAGCAGTACTTC
v_gene: TRBV19; d_gene: .; j_gene: TRBJ2-4; len: 14; CDR3aa: CASRDSLAKNIQYF; CDR3nt: TGTGCCAGCAGGGACTCCCTAGCCAAAAACATTCAGTACTTC
v_gene: TRBV7-9; d_gene: .; j_gene: TRBJ2-1; len: 13; CDR3aa: CASSLGLNNEQFF; CDR3nt: TGTGCCAGCAGCTTAGGACTAAACAATGAGCAGTTCTTC
v_gene: TRBV27; d_gene: .; j_gene: TRBJ1-5; len: 14; CDR3aa: CASSLSGAGQPQHF; CDR3nt: TGTGCCAGCAGTTTATCAGGGGCTGGGCAGCCCCAGCATTTT
v_gene: TRBV30; d_gene: .; j_gene: TRBJ1-5; len: 13; CDR3aa: CAWSAQGNQPQHF; CDR3nt: TGTGCCTGGAGTGCGCAGGGCAATCAGCCCCAGCATTTT
v_gene: TRBV5-1; d_gene: .; j_gene: TRBJ2-5; len: 15; CDR3aa: CASSWGRGPQETQYF; CDR3nt: TGCGCCAGCAGCTGGGGGCGGGGGCCGCAAGAGACCCAGTACTTC
v_gene: TRBV19; d_gene: TRBD2; j_gene: TRBJ2-1; len: 17; CDR3aa: CASRRTSGSVAYNEQFF; CDR3nt: TGTGCCAGTAGGAGGACTAGCGGGAGTGTTGCCTACAATGAGCAGTTCTTC
v_gene: TRBV28; d_gene: .; j_gene: TRBJ1-2; len: 12; CDR3aa: CASSPDMAGYTF; CDR3nt: TGTGCCAGCAGCCCGGACATGGCCGGCTACACCTTC
v_gene: TRBV5-4; d_gene: .; j_gene: TRBJ1-2; len: 15; CDR3aa: CASSWAWTAFGGYTF; CDR3nt: TGTGCCAGCAGCTGGGCGTGGACAGCTTTTGGCGGCTACACCTTC
v_gene: TRBV6-1; d_gene: TRBD1; j_gene: TRBJ1-5; len: 16; CDR3aa: CASSARDRGSNQPQHF; CDR3nt: TGTGCCAGCAGTGCCCGGGACAGGGGAAGCAATCAGCCCCAGCATTTT
v_gene: TRBV7-9; d_gene: .; j_gene: TRBJ1-4; len: 14; CDR3aa: CASSFGGGNEKLFF; CDR3nt: TGTGCCAGCAGCTTCGGTGGGGGCAATGAAAAACTGTTTTTT
v_gene: TRBV7-2; d_gene: TRBD1; j_gene: TRBJ2-7; len: 15; CDR3aa: CASSRGTGSTGEQYF; CDR3nt: TGTGCCAGCAGCAGAGGGACAGGGTCTACGGGGGAGCAGTACTTC
v_gene: TRBV11-2; d_gene: .; j_gene: TRBJ2-3; len: 16; CDR3aa: CASSLTSGVGTDTQYF; CDR3nt: TGTGCCAGCAGCCTCACGTCGGGGGTTGGCACAGATACGCAGTATTTT